Presented here are 5 T cell receptor beta chains from one specimen sequenced in a study of blood T cell repertoires in COVID-19. Clones were read by immunoSEQ multiplex PCR, and TCRdb kept only the in-frame ones, dropping some. Altogether around 300,000 clones are present, around 90% being singletons, with the ten largest covering less than 3.5%. Sequenced input: peripheral blood. The receptors stem from a woman between 25 and 40 years old with COVID-19, enrolled during active disease.

This chain uses TRBV19 with TRBJ2-1; 8 bases are shared with TRBD2. The CDR3 length is 11 residues. The germline CDR1 and CDR2 sequences are LNHDA and SQIVND (reference sequence). With V trimmed by 5 bases and J by 13 bases, 4 bases remained unmatched. This CDR3 is CASSHGTSQFF. As DNA, the CDR3 is TGTGCCAGTAGTCACGGGACTAGTCAGTTCTTC.

This clone has a single count. The rearrangement joins TRBV5-1 to TRBJ2-3; 7 nucleotides agree with TRBD1. Germline V CDR1 and CDR2: SGHRS, YFSETQ. This CDR3 region has 16 residues. Trimming took 4 bases from V and 2 from J; bases not matched to a gene: 10. CDR3 coding DNA: TGCGCCAGCAGCCAACCGGGACAGCAGACCACAGATACGCAGTATTTT. It codes for CASSQPGQQTTDTQYF.

The V gene is TRBV19, the J gene TRBJ1-5, with D perhaps TRBD1 (6 bases). The CDR3 covers 13 residues. V lost 9 bases and J lost 3, with 12 bases in between. The germline gives CDR1 LNHDA, CDR2 SQIVND (reference sequence). The CDR3 DNA follows: TGTGCCAGCGTCCGGGACACCAATCAGCCCCAGCATTTT. Amino acid sequence: CASVRDTNQPQHF. The variable domain in full, completed from reference TRBV19 and TRBJ1-5, reads DGGITQSPKYLFRKEGQNVTLSCEQNLNHDAMYWYRQDPGQGLRLIYYSQIVNDFQKGDIAEGYSVSREKKESFPLTVTSAQKNPTAFYLCASVRDTNQPQHFGDGTRLSIL.

This chain joins TRBV3-1 (or the pseudogene TRBV3-2) and TRBJ2-7, with D possibly matching TRBD1 (6 bases). This CDR3 has 15 amino acids. Germline V gene sequence: CDR1 LGHDT, CDR2 YNNKEL (reference sequence). The V end lost 2 bases, the J end lost 2 bases, and 13 bases lay between the germline ends. The CDR3 spells CASSQLGAETYEQYF. The CDR3 DNA reads as TGTGCCAGCAGCCAACTGGGGGCCGAGACCTACGAGCAGTACTTC.

V usage is TRBV5-1 and J usage is TRBJ2-3; the match to TRBD1 covers 7 bases. This CDR3 region has 15 residues. Germline-derived CDR1 and CDR2 are SGHRS and YFSETQ. V shed 3 bases, J shed 2 bases, and the junction held 6 bases outside the gene matches. The DNA of the CDR3 is TGCGCCAGCAGCTACGGGACAGACAACACAGATACGCAGTATTTT. It encodes CASSYGTDNTDTQYF.